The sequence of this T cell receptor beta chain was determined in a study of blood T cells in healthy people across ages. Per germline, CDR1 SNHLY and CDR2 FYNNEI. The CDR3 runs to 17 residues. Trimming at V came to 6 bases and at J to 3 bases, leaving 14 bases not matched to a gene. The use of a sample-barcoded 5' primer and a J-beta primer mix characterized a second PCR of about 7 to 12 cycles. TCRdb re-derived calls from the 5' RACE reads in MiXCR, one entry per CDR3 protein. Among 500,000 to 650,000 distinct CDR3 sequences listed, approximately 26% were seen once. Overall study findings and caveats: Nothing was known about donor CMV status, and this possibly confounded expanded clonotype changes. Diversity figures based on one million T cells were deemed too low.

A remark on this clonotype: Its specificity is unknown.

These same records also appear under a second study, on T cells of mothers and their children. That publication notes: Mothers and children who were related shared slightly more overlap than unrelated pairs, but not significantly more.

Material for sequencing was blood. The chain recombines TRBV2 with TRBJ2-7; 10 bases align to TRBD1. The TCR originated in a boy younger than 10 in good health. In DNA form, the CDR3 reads TGTGCCAGCAGGGACCCCGTTGGGGGACAGGGGTACTACGAGCAGTACTTC. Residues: CASRDPVGGQGYYEQYF.